The next 5 T cell receptor beta chains were all read from a single sample in a study of blood T cell repertoires in COVID-19. Libraries were prepared by immunoSEQ multiplex PCR; TCRdb keeps only in-frame clonotypes and omits some of them. The table shows just under 350,000 clones, with more than 75% occurring only once. Input material: peripheral blood. The source of these receptors is a woman aged 45-60 years with COVID-19, enrolled during active disease.

This clone has only one observation. CDR3: CASSERRDRVRNTIYF. In DNA, the CDR3 is TGTGCCAGCAGTGAACGCCGGGACAGGGTTAGAAACACCATATATTTT. This chain links TRBV6-1 with TRBJ1-3; 9 bases fit TRBD1. The CDR3 spans 16 residues. CDR1 is MNHNS and CDR2 is SASEGT in the germline V gene. With 2 bases clipped from V and 5 bases from J, the junction kept 7 bases outside the gene matches.

This chain links TRBV5-4 with TRBJ1-2; no clear D. CDR3 size: 13 residues. Germline V gene sequence: CDR1 SGHNT, CDR2 YYREEE (reference sequence). The V end was cut by 0 bases, the J end by 6 bases, with 9 bases between. CDR3 region: CASSLAELDGYTF. The CDR3 nucleotides read TGTGCCAGCAGCTTGGCCGAGCTAGATGGCTACACCTTC. The full variable domain, with the rest looked up from reference TRBV5-4 and TRBJ1-2, is ETGVTQSPTHLIKTRGQQVTLRCSSQSGHNTVSWYQQALGQGPQFIFQYYREEENGRGNFPPRFSGLQFPNYSSELNVNALELDDSALYLCASSLAELDGYTFGSGTRLTVV.

The chain carries TRBV25-1 and TRBJ1-2, with 7 bases matching TRBD1. This CDR3 spans 15 amino acids. The germline CDR1 and CDR2 sequences are MGHDK and SYGVNS. The junction had 8 bases not matched to a gene; V was cut back by 5 bases and J by 2 bases. The CDR3 loop is CASSNTGARNYGYTF. The CDR3 nucleotides read TGTGCCAGCAGTAACACAGGGGCGCGCAACTATGGCTACACCTTC.

The chain links TRBV7-9 to TRBJ1-3, with D hard to call. There are 17 residues in the CDR3. Germline V CDR1 and CDR2: SEHNR, FQNEAQ (reference sequence). The V end was cut by 1 base, the J end by 13 bases, with 26 bases between. The CDR3 nucleotides read TGTGCCAGCAGCTTAGTCGCCTCAAGGACCGATGAGTGGGAGATATATTTT. Its translation is CASSLVASRTDEWEIYF. Variable domain in full (rest from reference TRBV7-9 and TRBJ1-3): DTGVSQNPRHKITKRGQNVTFRCDPISEHNRLYWYRQTLGQGPEFLTYFQNEAQLEKSRLLSDRFSAERPKGSFSTLEIQRTEQGDSAMYLCASSLVASRTDEWEIYFGEGSWLTVV.

J is TRBJ1-1 and V is TRBV4-3; tentatively, D is TRBD1 (6 bases). V lost 0 bases, J lost 8 bases, and 16 bases lay in between. CDR1 and CDR2 from the germline V gene are LGHNA and YSLEER. The CDR3 extends over 15 amino acids. The CDR3 spells CASSQDPGVGGEAFF. CDR3 sequence (DNA): TGCGCCAGCAGCCAAGACCCCGGTGTAGGGGGAGAAGCTTTCTTT.